This TCR beta chain originates from a study of blood T cell repertoires in COVID-19. About the study: Sample material is recorded as cDNA or gDNA derived from T cells, B-cell-depleted T cells, or PBMCs.

V was pared by 0 bases and J by 0 bases, with 3 bases between. This CDR3 has 14 residues. In germline, CDR1 is LNHNV, CDR2 YYDKDF (reference sequence). How the authors handled the data: It was from reference gene primer amplification that nucleated cell counts were estimated. The data were produced by immunoSEQ multiplex PCR, yet TCRdb's version contains in-frame clones alone and is incomplete. V, J and clone size derive from that table, while D and trimming were established from the DNA sequence. This repertoire shows 72,000 or so clones, about 85% found once; its top ten account for about a third. This clone has just a few counts.

J is TRBJ1-3 and V is TRBV15, with D uncertain. Sample: peripheral blood. The receptor was derived from a woman older than 75 with active or convalescent COVID-19. The CDR3: CATSRERSGNTIYF. In DNA, the CDR3 is TGTGCCACCAGCAGAGAGCGCTCTGGAAACACCATATATTTT.